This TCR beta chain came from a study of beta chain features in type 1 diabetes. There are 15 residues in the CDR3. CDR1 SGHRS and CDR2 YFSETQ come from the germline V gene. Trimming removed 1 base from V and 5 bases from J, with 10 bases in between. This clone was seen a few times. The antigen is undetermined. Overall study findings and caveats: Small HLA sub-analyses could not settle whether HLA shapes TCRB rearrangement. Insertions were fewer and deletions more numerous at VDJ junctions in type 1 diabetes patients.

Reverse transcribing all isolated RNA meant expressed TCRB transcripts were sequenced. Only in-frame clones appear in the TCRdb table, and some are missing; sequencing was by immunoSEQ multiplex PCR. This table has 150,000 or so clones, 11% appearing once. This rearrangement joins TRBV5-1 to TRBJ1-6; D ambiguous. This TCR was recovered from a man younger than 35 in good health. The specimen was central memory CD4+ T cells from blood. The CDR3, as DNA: TGCGCCAGCAGCTTGTGGGGAACGGATAATTCACCCCTCCACTTT. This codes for CASSLWGTDNSPLHF.